A selection of T cell receptor beta chains follows, all from one sample in a study of T cell responses to AZD1222 COVID-19 vaccine. Here immunoSEQ multiplex PCR was the method, and the copy in TCRdb shows in-frame clones only, minus some. Of under 150,000 clones listed, approximately 94% are singletons. Sequencing was performed on peripheral blood, taken on day 0 of AZD1222 vaccination. The receptors originated from an adult in good health. The CDR3 runs from the conserved cysteine through the conserved F or W. The order of the fields is clone size, J gene, D gene, V gene, CDR3 DNA, CDR3 protein. The D gene is left open where the match is weak. Clone size is not always given. Where it is, it says once, few, many or a class for expanded clones.

>.|TRBJ2-5|.|TRBV11-2
TGTGCCAGCAGCTTCTCAGGGGAAGAGACCCAGTACTTC
CASSFSGEETQYF
>.|TRBJ1-5|.|TRBV3-1/TRBV3-2
TGTGCCAGCAGCCAAGGAGTTACCGATCAGCCCCAGCATTTT
CASSQGVTDQPQHF
>.|TRBJ1-1|.|TRBV19
TGTGCCAGTGGTGTTCGTGAAGCTTTCTTT
CASGVREAFF
>.|TRBJ1-1|TRBD1|TRBV7-2
TGTGCCAGCAGCGCGATTTTTGCAGGGGGCACTGAAGCTTTCTTT
CASSAIFAGGTEAFF
>.|TRBJ1-1|.|TRBV15
TGTGCCACCAGCAGAGCCGGGTATGGGGTAACTGAAGCTTTCTTT
CATSRAGYGVTEAFF
>.|TRBJ2-2|.|TRBV7-6
TGTGCCAGCAGCTTAGGCACAGCGAACACCGGGGAGCTGTTTTTT
CASSLGTANTGELFF
>.|TRBJ2-5|.|TRBV5-4
TGTGCCAGCAGCTCCTGGACGGGAATGGAGGAGACCCAGTACTTC
CASSSWTGMEETQYF
>.|TRBJ2-7|TRBD2|TRBV7-2
TGTGCCAGCAGCGTACTAGCGGGACCCTACGAGCAGTACTTC
CASSVLAGPYEQYF
>.|TRBJ2-7|.|TRBV3-1/TRBV3-2
TGTGCCAGCAGCCAAGAACGACTATTCCCTCGGGAGCAGTACTTC
CASSQERLFPREQYF
>once|TRBJ2-5|.|TRBV5-1
TGCGCCAGCAGCTTGGCCGGGGAGCGTTGGGAGACCCAGTACTTC
CASSLAGERWETQYF
>.|TRBJ2-3|TRBD2|TRBV9
TGTGCCAGCAGCAGATCGACTAGCGAATCAGATACGCAGTATTTT
CASSRSTSESDTQYF
>once|TRBJ2-2|TRBD1|TRBV19
TGTGCCAGTAACCCGGGACAGGTGATCACCGGGGAGCTGTTTTTT
CASNPGQVITGELFF
>.|TRBJ1-5|TRBD1|TRBV18
TGTGCCAGCTCATCAACAGGGGGCGATCAGCCCCAGCATTTT
CASSSTGGDQPQHF
>.|TRBJ2-1|.|TRBV9
TGTGCCAGCAGCGTAATGCCCGAGCGGGCCTACAATGAGCAGTTCTTC
CASSVMPERAYNEQFF
>few|TRBJ2-3|.|TRBV5-6
TGTGCCAGCAGCTTGGCCCCCACGATCACTAGCACAGATACGCAGTATTTT
CASSLAPTITSTDTQYF
>.|TRBJ2-7|.|TRBV3-1/TRBV3-2
TGTGCCAGCAGCTCCGGGTCCTACGAGCAGTACTTC
CASSSGSYEQYF
>.|TRBJ1-1|TRBD1|TRBV9
TGTGCCAGCAGCGTAGTGGGGGACAGGGCCACTGAAGCTTTCTTT
CASSVVGDRATEAFF
>.|TRBJ2-5|TRBD2|TRBV6-2/TRBV6-3
TGTGCCAGCAGCCTACCTCGGGCGGGAGTGAGGGAGACCCAGTACTTC
CASSLPRAGVRETQYF
>.|TRBJ1-6|.|TRBV27
TGTGCCAGCAGTTTAAACAGGGCGCTCTATAATTCACCCCTCCACTTT
CASSLNRALYNSPLHF
>.|TRBJ1-2|.|TRBV2
TGTGCCAGCAGTGAATCAGGCTACTATGGCTACACCTTC
CASSESGYYGYTF
>.|TRBJ1-4|.|TRBV15
TGTGCCACCAGCAGGCCCGGGGAGGGGGAGGACGAAAAACTGTTTTTT
CATSRPGEGEDEKLFF
>.|TRBJ2-7|.|TRBV7-9
TGTGCCAGCAGCCCCCAGGGAACGGTCTCCTACGAGCAGTACTTC
CASSPQGTVSYEQYF
>.|TRBJ2-7|TRBD2|TRBV20-1
TGCAGTGCTAGTCTAGCGGGGGGGCCAAACTACGAGCAGTACTTC
CSASLAGGPNYEQYF
>.|TRBJ2-3|.|TRBV3-1/TRBV3-2
TGTGCCAGCAGCCCAGGCCTAGGGACGCAGTATTTT
CASSPGLGTQYF
>once|TRBJ2-7|TRBD2|TRBV29-1
TGCAGCGTTGGACTAGCGGGAGGGCTCTACGAGCAGTACTTC
CSVGLAGGLYEQYF
>.|TRBJ2-1|TRBD2|TRBV6-6
TGTGCCAGCAGTTACGGTGGCGGGAGCTCCTACAATGAGCAGTTCTTC
CASSYGGGSSYNEQFF
>.|TRBJ2-3|.|TRBV14
TGTGCCAGCAGCCAAGAACCGGGACGGGGGACAGATACGCAGTATTTT
CASSQEPGRGTDTQYF
>.|TRBJ2-7|.|TRBV29-1
TGCAGCGTACAAAACCGAGGGGGTAAGCAATCCTACGAGCAGTACTTC
CSVQNRGGKQSYEQYF
>.|TRBJ2-1|.|TRBV28
TGTGCCAGCAGTTCTGGTAGTAGCCGTTACAATGAGCAGTTCTTC
CASSSGSSRYNEQFF
>once|TRBJ2-3|TRBD2|TRBV19
TGTGCCAGTAGTGACCGGGGGGACGGCACAGATACGCAGTATTTT
CASSDRGDGTDTQYF
>.|TRBJ1-1|.|TRBV13
TGTGCCAGCACGGACAGCTTGAACACTGAAGCTTTCTTT
CASTDSLNTEAFF
>.|TRBJ1-1|.|TRBV2
TGTGCCAGCAGTGACGACCGTAGCTGGGACACTGAAGCTTTCTTT
CASSDDRSWDTEAFF
>once|TRBJ2-2|.|TRBV6-5
TGTGCCAGCAGACAGTCCACCGGGGAGCTGTTTTTT
CASRQSTGELFF
>.|TRBJ1-1|.|TRBV3-1/TRBV3-2
TGTGCCAGCAGCCAATGGGCGGGAGGGAACACTGAAGCTTTCTTT
CASSQWAGGNTEAFF
>once|TRBJ2-5|TRBD2|TRBV6-5
TGTGCCAGCAGTCCCGGGACTAGGACACAAGAGACCCAGTACTTC
CASSPGTRTQETQYF
>once|TRBJ2-2|.|TRBV7-6
TGTGCCAGCAGCTTAGCGCCAGGGCTGAACACCGGGGAGCTGTTTTTT
CASSLAPGLNTGELFF
>.|TRBJ1-4|.|TRBV5-5
TGTGCCAGCAGCTTGGTGGGTGAAAAACTGTTTTTT
CASSLVGEKLFF
>.|TRBJ2-2|.|TRBV14
TGTGCCAGCAGCCAAGAGGGTTCTGGTCGGGAGCTGTTTTTT
CASSQEGSGRELFF
>.|TRBJ2-3|.|TRBV4-3
TGCGCCAGCAGCCAAGCCTGGGGTGGGTATAATACGCAGTATTTT
CASSQAWGGYNTQYF
>.|TRBJ2-6|.|TRBV2
TGTGCCAGCAGTGAACGGGTATCTGGGGCCAACGTCCTGACTTTC
CASSERVSGANVLTF
>.|TRBJ1-2|.|TRBV5-6
TGTGCCAGCAGCTTGGCAGCAGGGATCGATGGCTACACCTTC
CASSLAAGIDGYTF
>.|TRBJ2-7|.|TRBV6-5
TGTGCCAGCACCCTCGACAGATACCACGAGCAGTACTTC
CASTLDRYHEQYF
>.|TRBJ2-1|TRBD1|TRBV29-1
TGCAGCGTTGAAGTGTCAGGGGGCGCGAGGTTGCAGTTCTTC
CSVEVSGGARLQFF
>.|TRBJ2-7|TRBD1|TRBV18
TGTGCCAGCTCACCGGGGACAGGGAACTACGAGCAGTACTTC
CASSPGTGNYEQYF
>.|TRBJ2-7|.|TRBV18
TGTGCCAGCTCACCAGGGGCCTTAAGGGGGGAGCAGTACTTC
CASSPGALRGEQYF
>.|TRBJ2-1|.|TRBV4-2
TGTGCCAGCAGCCTATCGGGACTTTACAATGAGCAGTTCTTC
CASSLSGLYNEQFF
>.|TRBJ1-5|TRBD1|TRBV30
TGTGCCTGGAGTCTCACAGGGGTTCAGCCCCAGCATTTT
CAWSLTGVQPQHF
>.|TRBJ1-2|.|TRBV4-3
TGCGCCAGCAGCCCAACCTCTTCAGGGGAAGTCTATGGCTACACCTTC
CASSPTSSGEVYGYTF
>.|TRBJ2-5|TRBD2|TRBV2
TGTGCCAGCAGTTTAGAACTAGCGAATCAAGAGACCCAGTACTTC
CASSLELANQETQYF
>.|TRBJ2-3|TRBD2|TRBV6-5
TGTGCCAGCAGAGGTAGCGGGAGTAAGTCAGATACGCAGTATTTT
CASRGSGSKSDTQYF
>once|TRBJ1-6|.|TRBV19
TGTGCCAGTAGGCCGCCGGGACACTATTATTCACCCCTCCACTTT
CASRPPGHYYSPLHF
>.|TRBJ2-1|TRBD1|TRBV30
TGTGCCTGGAGTGTTGCGGGGACAGGGCGCAATGAGCAGTTCTTC
CAWSVAGTGRNEQFF